This TCR beta chain was identified in a study of T cells after yellow fever vaccination. Across the study: Fractions low in cell number were prepared with SMART-Seq v4 Ultra Low Input.

Germline assignment: CDR1 LGHNA and CDR2 YNFKEQ. This CDR3 comprises 14 residues. Trimming took off 4 bases at V and 1 base at J, with 8 bases between the two ends. Study observations and caveats: Clones from primary vaccination mostly reappeared after the booster (approximately 95% CD4, less than 90% CD8). Abundant contaminating clonotypes from the bulk population could appear in FACS-sorted repertoires.

The table lists this clonotype with many counts. What it binds is unknown. 5'RACE template switching generated TCR cDNA, adding a universal primer site and UMIs. Each CDR3 protein gets one entry after TCRdb re-called the 5' RACE reads with MiXCR. In the table there are some 350,000 distinct CDR3 sequences, over 4% of which are singletons. The rearrangement joins TRBV4-2 to TRBJ2-1; tentatively, D is TRBD2 (6 bases). The receptor was derived from a man between 18 and 35 years old who received the YFV17D yellow fever vaccine. Sequences were derived from PBMCs, sampled 5 days after the yellow fever booster vaccination. DNA for the CDR3: TGTGCCAGCAGCCCTAGCGTTTCCTACAATGAGCAGTTCTTC. Its protein is CASSPSVSYNEQFF.